The rows below give T cell receptor beta chains drawn from one sample of a study of OX40 agonist ivuxolimab in advanced cancers. Repertoires were generated with immunoSEQ multiplex PCR, while TCRdb's copy carries only in-frame clones and drops some. The data contain over 85,000 clones, roughly 91% of them singletons. The sample in question was CD4+ or CD8+ T cells sorted from blood, obtained in a trial of the OX40 agonist ivuxolimab. All receptors derive from an adult with an advanced solid tumor such as melanoma, head and neck, liver or kidney cancer. Each CDR3 is given with its conserved first and last residue. The D gene is left open where the match is weak. Expanded clones are given a class, and other clones once, few, many or no size at all.

j_call | v_call | d_call | clone_size | cdr3_nt | cdr3_aa
TRBJ2-4 | TRBV28 | NA | NA | TGTGCCAGCAGTTTATTGTCCCTTAGGGCCAAAAACATTCAGTACTTC | CASSLLSLRAKNIQYF
TRBJ2-1 | TRBV9 | NA | NA | TGTGCCAGCAGCGTAGACTCTAGCTCCTACAATGAGCAGTTCTTC | CASSVDSSSYNEQFF
TRBJ2-7 | TRBV7-9 | NA | NA | TGTGCCAGCAGCTTAACGCAGGAGCAGTACTTC | CASSLTQEQYF
TRBJ2-1 | TRBV4-3 | TRBD2 | NA | TGCGCCAGCAGCCAAGATCGGGGGGGATATGAGCAGTTCTTC | CASSQDRGGYEQFF
TRBJ2-3 | TRBV18 | NA | NA | TGTGCCAGCTCACCCCCAAGGCTGCAATCTAGCACAGATACGCAGTATTTT | CASSPPRLQSSTDTQYF
TRBJ2-7 | TRBV18 | TRBD1 | NA | TGTGCCAGCTCACCAGGGACAGGGGGGGCCTACGAGCAGTACTTC | CASSPGTGGAYEQYF
TRBJ2-7 | TRBV28 | NA | NA | TGTGCCAGCAGTACCCCGGGCAGGGGCGTCTCAGAGCAGTACTTC | CASSTPGRGVSEQYF
TRBJ1-1 | TRBV5-4 | TRBD1 | NA | TGTGCCAGCAGTTCCGGACAGGGCCCCCGGAGGGACACTGAAGCTTTCTTT | CASSSGQGPRRDTEAFF
TRBJ2-5 | TRBV4-1 | TRBD2 | NA | TGCGCCAGCAGCCAAGAAGGGGCCGGACTAGCGGGGAGGGGGACCCAGTACTTC | CASSQEGAGLAGRGTQYF
TRBJ2-6 | TRBV6-5 | NA | NA | TGTGCCAGCAGTTACAACTCTGGGGCCAACGTCCTGACTTTC | CASSYNSGANVLTF
TRBJ2-3 | TRBV7-8 | NA | NA | TGTGCCAGCAGCTTAAGGTCGCGGGGGCAGGTAGATACGCAGTATTTT | CASSLRSRGQVDTQYF
TRBJ1-3 | TRBV6-6 | NA | NA | TGTGCCAGCAGTACAGGCCAATCTGGAAACACCATATATTTT | CASSTGQSGNTIYF
TRBJ2-1 | TRBV7-2 | TRBD1 | NA | TGTGCCAGCAGCTTGGGGACAGGGGGCAATGAGCAGTTCTTC | CASSLGTGGNEQFF
TRBJ1-2 | TRBV5-1 | NA | NA | TGCGCCAGCAGCTTGGGACAGGCCAACTATGGCTACACCTTC | CASSLGQANYGYTF
TRBJ2-7 | TRBV10-3 | NA | NA | TGTGCCATCAGTGAGAACATTTGGGAGCAGTACTTC | CAISENIWEQYF
TRBJ2-2 | TRBV5-4 | TRBD1 | NA | TGTGCCAGCAGCTTTGACAGGGAGTCCACCGGGGAGCTGTTTTTT | CASSFDRESTGELFF
TRBJ1-5 | TRBV6-5 | NA | few | TGTGCCAGCAGTCGACAGGTCAATCAGCCCCAGCATTTT | CASSRQVNQPQHF
TRBJ1-3 | TRBV15 | NA | NA | TGTGCCACCAGCAGAGATATTGGACTCCTTGGAAACACCATATATTTT | CATSRDIGLLGNTIYF
TRBJ1-2 | TRBV5-1 | TRBD1 | NA | TGCGCCAGCAGCTTGGGCACAGGGGGACTAAACTATGGCTACACCTTC | CASSLGTGGLNYGYTF
TRBJ2-3 | TRBV5-1 | NA | NA | TGCGCCAGCAGCTTGCCGGGAAGCACAGATACGCAGTATTTT | CASSLPGSTDTQYF
TRBJ2-2 | TRBV7-2 | TRBD1 | NA | TGTGCCAGCAGCTCCGGGACAGGGGGCTCCGGGGAGCTGTTTTTT | CASSSGTGGSGELFF
TRBJ2-4 | TRBV2 | NA | NA | TGTGCCAGCAGCCAGGGGCTAGCCAAAAACATTCAGTACTTC | CASSQGLAKNIQYF
TRBJ1-5 | TRBV27 | TRBD1 | NA | TGTGCCAGCAGTCGGACAGGCTATAGCAATCAGCCCCAGCATTTT | CASSRTGYSNQPQHF
TRBJ2-5 | TRBV9 | NA | NA | TGTGCCAGCAGCAGGGGCCTTCACCAAGAGACCCAGTACTTC | CASSRGLHQETQYF
TRBJ2-7 | TRBV6-6 | NA | once | TGTGCCAGCAGACGACGCGAGCGGGTCTACGAGCAGTACTTC | CASRRRERVYEQYF
TRBJ2-1 | TRBV29-1 | NA | few | TGCAGCGTTGAGGTGGTCGGGAATGAGCAGTTCTTC | CSVEVVGNEQFF
TRBJ2-2 | TRBV16 | TRBD2 | NA | TGTGCCAGCTGCCCGGTGGGGACTAGCGGGAGGGCCGTCTCCGGGGAGCTGTTTTTT | CASCPVGTSGRAVSGELFF
TRBJ2-4 | TRBV5-4 | NA | once | TGTGCCAGCAGCTTGAATGGGGGGGCCAAAAACATTCAGTACTTC | CASSLNGGAKNIQYF
TRBJ2-1 | TRBV18 | TRBD2 | NA | TGTGCCAGCTCACCAGGGGGGCGGGGGGAATACAATGAGCAGTTCTTC | CASSPGGRGEYNEQFF
TRBJ2-5 | TRBV4-1 | TRBD1 | NA | TGCGCCAGCAGCCCAGGGACAGGGGGTCGAGAGACCCAGTACTTC | CASSPGTGGRETQYF
TRBJ2-7 | TRBV18 | TRBD2 | NA | TGTGCCAGCTCACCACCGGGACTAGCGGCCTACGAGCAGTACTTC | CASSPPGLAAYEQYF
TRBJ2-5 | TRBV29-1 | TRBD1 | few | TGCAGCGTTCATCAGGGGGCCGGGCAAGAGACCCAGTACTTC | CSVHQGAGQETQYF
TRBJ2-3 | TRBV9 | TRBD1 | NA | TGTGCCAGCAGCTCGGGGACAGGGGGCGCAGATACGCAGTATTTT | CASSSGTGGADTQYF
TRBJ2-7 | TRBV2 | NA | few | TGTGCCAGCAGTAACGAGGGAGTGCAGTACTTC | CASSNEGVQYF
TRBJ2-7 | TRBV13 | TRBD2 | once | TGTGCCAGCAGCCCCAGACTAGCGGTGGGGTGGGTGGAGCAGTACTTC | CASSPRLAVGWVEQYF
TRBJ2-7 | TRBV7-2 | TRBD1 | NA | TGTGCCAGCAGCCCCGGACAGGGAATCTACGAGCAGTACTTC | CASSPGQGIYEQYF
TRBJ2-1 | TRBV7-6 | TRBD2 | NA | TGTGCCAGCAGCTTAGTTTCCAGCGGGAGAAGTAGGGAGCAGTTCTTC | CASSLVSSGRSREQFF
TRBJ2-4 | TRBV19 | NA | NA | TGTGCCAGTAGTAGCGTGGGGACGGGGAAAAACATTCAGTACTTC | CASSSVGTGKNIQYF
TRBJ2-3 | TRBV7-9 | TRBD2 | NA | TGTGCCAGCAGCTCCGGGACTAGCGGGCTTAGCACAGATACGCAGTATTTT | CASSSGTSGLSTDTQYF
TRBJ2-5 | TRBV30 | TRBD2 | NA | TGTGCCTGGAGTCCGGTGGGAGGGCCCCGAGAGACCCAGTACTTC | CAWSPVGGPRETQYF
TRBJ2-7 | TRBV5-4 | NA | NA | TGTGCCAGCAGCCCCGATGGGGGAGTATACGAGCAGTACTTC | CASSPDGGVYEQYF
TRBJ1-5 | TRBV6-1 | NA | NA | TGTGCCAGCAGTGATTTCGGGCAGGGAAATCAGCCCCAGCATTTT | CASSDFGQGNQPQHF
TRBJ2-7 | TRBV27 | NA | NA | TGTGCCAGCACCCTAGGGGACTCCTACGAGCAGTACTTC | CASTLGDSYEQYF
TRBJ2-7 | TRBV28 | TRBD2 | NA | TGTGCCAGCAGTGGTAGCGGGAGTCGCGACGAGCAGTACTTC | CASSGSGSRDEQYF
TRBJ1-2 | TRBV10-2 | NA | NA | TGCGCCAGCAGTGAGTCGAATTCCGGGCGCGGGTATGGCTACACCTTC | CASSESNSGRGYGYTF
TRBJ2-2 | TRBV4-2 | NA | NA | TGTGCCAGCAGCCCCCGGGACTCAAACACCGGGGAGCTGTTTTTT | CASSPRDSNTGELFF
TRBJ2-5 | TRBV6-6 | TRBD2 | NA | TGTGCCAGCAGTCTTAGCGGGAGTGAGACCCAGTACTTC | CASSLSGSETQYF
TRBJ2-7 | TRBV4-2 | TRBD1 | NA | TGTGCCAGCAGCCAAGCAGGACAGGGCTCCTACGAGCAGTACTTC | CASSQAGQGSYEQYF
TRBJ1-2 | TRBV6-5 | TRBD1 | NA | TGTGCCAGCGCGTTCCAGGGGGAGAAGGGCTACACCTTC | CASAFQGEKGYTF
TRBJ1-5 | TRBV28 | NA | few | TGTGCCAGCAGACGCGGGCCTAATAGCAATCAGCCCCAGCATTTT | CASRRGPNSNQPQHF
TRBJ2-7 | TRBV29-1 | TRBD2 | NA | TGCAGCGTTGTTACTAGCGGAGGGATGGAGCAGTACTTC | CSVVTSGGMEQYF